This TCR beta chain is drawn from a study of cytomegalovirus exposure and HLA in healthy donors. Findings and caveats of the study: Most TCRs appeared rarely, but some public TCRs recurred in many donors. TCR beta sequences reportedly predicted most subjects' HLA-A and HLA-B alleles accurately.

Researchers ran the PCR with 60 Vbeta and 13 Jbeta primers. In the original processing: Some 11 million shared chains were among the roughly 78 million unique TCR beta chains that a later analysis counted. The method was immunoSEQ multiplex PCR; TCRdb's version includes in-frame clones alone and lacks a portion of them. V, J and clone size were drawn from that table, and D and trimming were deduced from the DNA. This sample yields approximately 190,000 clones, of which 70% to 85% are seen a single time; about 0.094% belongs to the top ten. Trimming took 2 bases from V and 5 from J; bases not matched to a gene: 6. CDR3 length: 15 amino acids. The germline CDR1 and CDR2 sequences are LGHNA and YNFKEQ. It was healthy bone marrow donors who served as donors. Of note for this clone: The antigen remains undetermined.

V is TRBV4-2 and J is TRBJ1-1; 9 nucleotides agree with TRBD1. Sequences were obtained from PBMCs. This sequence was found in a boy aged 2 to 10 in good health and CMV-seronegative. CDR3 DNA: TGTGCCAGCAGCCAACTGGACAGGGGATGGACTGAAGCTTTCTTT. Amino acids: CASSQLDRGWTEAFF.